The present T cell receptor beta chain was sequenced within a study of Graves' ophthalmopathy and Graves' hyperthyroidism. Aged 18 to 65, hyperthyroidism patients had been newly diagnosed, with under 2 months' duration. Reliance was placed on clinical symptoms, serum thyroxine, TRAb, thyroid ultrasound and orbital computed tomography for diagnosis. The source of the PBMCs was 8 to 10 ml of fresh peripheral blood. CDR3 length equals 16 residues. The germline CDR1 and CDR2 sequences are KGHDR and SFDVKD. For repertoire sequencing, the TCR beta CDR3 regions were amplified from RNA transcripts. First-round RT-PCR used HTBI primers; second-round multiplex PCR followed. TCRdb re-called the multiplex PCR reads with MiXCR, one entry per CDR3 protein. Of about 620,000 distinct CDR3 sequences in the sample, 20% to 25% were seen once. This clonotype was counted only a few times. This may be a read error, as it is one base from a much larger clone.

The V call is TRBV24-1, the J call TRBJ1-2; unclear D gene. The material sequenced was peripheral blood. This clonotype was obtained from a woman aged 18-35 years with stable Graves' hyperthyroidism. Some clones in this sample may be carry-over from other donors' samples. CDR3 sequence reads: CATSEGYARENYGYAF. The DNA for the CDR3 is TGTGCCACCAGTGAGGGCTATGCAAGGGAGAACTATGGCTACGCCTTC.